Listed here are 15 T cell receptor beta chains from one sample, sequenced in a study of cytomegalovirus exposure and HLA in healthy donors. The PCR employed 60 Vbeta primers together with 13 Jbeta primers. Measured with immunoSEQ multiplex PCR; TCRdb has only the in-frame clones, and not every one. In total, the table holds roughly 220,000 clones. The sequencing input was PBMCs. These receptors all come from a girl aged 2-15 years in good health and CMV-seropositive.

Of note for this clone: Since the CDR3 does not end with the conserved phenylalanine or tryptophan, this likely comes from a read error. It is unclear where the CDR3 begins or ends on the DNA, so no DNA is shown, and the CDR3 is as TCRdb lists it. The CDR3 spells CAISEYSTAIPQV. The rearrangement joins TRBV10-3 to TRBJ1-2; the D segment call TRBD1 is taken from the table without a DNA check. A total of 13 residues make up the CDR3, ends included. Germline CDR1 is ENHRY and CDR2 is SYGVKD.

The genes are TRBV6-1 and TRBJ2-7; maybe TRBD1 (6 bases). Germline V gene sequence: CDR1 MNHNS, CDR2 SASEGT. CDR3 length: 14 amino acids. V dropped 5 bases and J dropped 2 bases, with 13 bases sitting between them. CDR3 region: CASSKRDTTYEQYF. As DNA, the CDR3 is TGTGCCAGCAGTAAACGGGACACTACCTACGAGCAGTACTTC.

This chain links TRBV5-1 with TRBJ2-1; 10 bases agree with TRBD2. The junction had 11 bases not matched to a gene; V was cut back by 0 bases and J by 5 bases. Germline V gene data show CDR1 as SGHRS and CDR2 as YFSETQ. The CDR3 covers 18 residues. The CDR3 is CASSLVLAGDGPHNEQFF. CDR3 coding DNA: TGCGCCAGCAGCTTGGTGCTAGCGGGAGACGGGCCTCACAATGAGCAGTTCTTC.

The chain couples TRBV2 to TRBJ2-7; TRBD1 matches 8 bases. Germline assignment: CDR1 SNHLY and CDR2 FYNNEI. The V and J ends lost 6 bases and 0 bases, in that order; junction bases with no gene match: 7. The CDR3 runs to 15 residues. CDR3 coding DNA: TGTGCCAGCAGACCCGGACAGGGCGTCTCCTACGAGCAGTACTTC. Translating it yields CASRPGQGVSYEQYF.

The chain couples TRBV19 to TRBJ1-5; 11 bases align to TRBD1. Unmatched junction bases numbered 12, after V lost 10 bases and J lost 1 base. Germline CDR1 reads LNHDA; CDR2 reads SQIVND (reference sequence). This CDR3 contains 17 residues. The CDR3 DNA reads TGTGCCACTCGCCGGGACAGGGGGATTGGGAGCAATCAGCCCCAGCATTTT. The encoded protein is CATRRDRGIGSNQPQHF.

The chain uses TRBV5-4 and TRBJ1-1, with D hard to call. Trimming pared 2 bases from V and 7 bases from J, leaving 18 bases between. CDR3 length: 15 residues. Germline V gene lookup returns CDR1 SGHNT and CDR2 YYREEE (reference sequence). CDR3 protein: CASSLGSGASGEAFF. CDR3 coding DNA: TGTGCCAGCAGCTTAGGGTCGGGAGCGAGTGGTGAAGCTTTCTTT.

CDR3 residues: CASSLRGTTGTLYEQYF. CDR3 sequence (DNA): TGTGCCAGCAGTTTACGGGGGACGACTGGGACCCTCTACGAGCAGTACTTC. The genes are TRBV27 and TRBJ2-7; TRBD2 is a possible D gene (6 bases). Per the germline V gene, CDR1 is MNHEY and CDR2 is SMNVEV (reference sequence). This CDR3 has 17 amino acids. Trimming left V 2 bases short and J 3 bases short, with 20 bases between.

The V call is TRBV10-3, the J call TRBJ2-7; possible D gene TRBD2, 6 bases. Trimming removed 6 bases from V and 1 base from J, with 16 bases in between. CDR1 and CDR2 (germline): ENHRY, SYGVKD. This CDR3 contains 15 residues. The CDR3 here is CAISTGGGFSYEQYF. The CDR3 DNA follows: TGTGCCATCAGCACCGGGGGAGGCTTTTCCTACGAGCAGTACTTC.

The V and J genes are TRBV27 and TRBJ2-3; TRBD1 aligns across 8 bases. Germline trimming cut 5 bases from V and 3 bases from J; bases unmatched to any gene: 10. Germline CDR1 reads MNHEY; CDR2 reads SMNVEV (reference sequence). The CDR3 length is 16 residues. The CDR3 here is CASSLQTGVVTDTQYF. In DNA form, the CDR3 reads TGTGCCAGCAGTCTTCAGACAGGGGTGGTTACAGATACGCAGTATTTT.

The chain has TRBV5-1 and TRBJ1-1; 8 bases line up with TRBD1. The CDR3 totals 13 residues. V gave up 1 base and J gave up 8 bases; unmatched junction bases: 4. The germline CDR1 and CDR2 sequences are SGHRS and YFSETQ. The CDR3 DNA reads TGCGCCAGCAGCTTGACGGACAGGGTCGAAGCTTTCTTT. Protein sequence: CASSLTDRVEAFF.

This chain joins TRBV7-2 and TRBJ1-3; 7 nucleotides match TRBD1. CDR1 and CDR2 (germline): SGHTA, FQGNSA. This CDR3 is 15 amino acids long. V was clipped by 1 base and J by 3 bases; unmatched bases: 3. The CDR3 spells CASSLDRGDGNTIYF. The CDR3 nucleotides read TGTGCCAGCAGCTTAGACAGGGGCGATGGAAACACCATATATTTT.

The rearrangement joins TRBV4-2 to TRBJ2-5; D unresolved. The CDR3 runs 13 residues. V lost 4 bases and J 5 bases, leaving 11 bases between the germline ends. Germline lookup yields CDR1 LGHNA and CDR2 YNFKEQ. The DNA of the CDR3 is TGTGCCAGCAGCCCCGCCAGGTTGGAGACCCAGTACTTC. Amino acid sequence: CASSPARLETQYF.

The chain links TRBV6-5 to TRBJ1-2; D unresolved. Per the germline V gene, CDR1 is MNHEY and CDR2 is SVGAGI. This CDR3 region has 13 residues. V lost 2 bases and J lost 4, with 8 bases in between. The CDR3 DNA follows: TGTGCCAGCAGTTACGCTTCCGGCTATGGCTACACCTTC. As protein: CASSYASGYGYTF.

This chain joins TRBV27 and TRBJ1-3; 9 nucleotides match TRBD1. The V gene end was trimmed by 2 bases and the J gene end by 1 base; junction bases not matched to a gene: 6. The length of the CDR3 is 17 residues. The germline gives CDR1 MNHEY, CDR2 SMNVEV (reference sequence). CDR3 residues: CASSLKQGAFSGNTIYF. The CDR3 nucleotides are TGTGCCAGCAGTTTAAAACAGGGGGCTTTTTCTGGAAACACCATATATTTT.

The chain recombines TRBV19 with TRBJ2-3; 8 bases agree with TRBD1. Per germline, CDR1 LNHDA and CDR2 SQIVND (reference sequence). The CDR3 runs 15 residues. The V and J ends lost 4 bases and 4 bases, in that order; junction bases with no gene match: 7. The CDR3: CASSTGQGQPDTQYF. The CDR3 region has the DNA TGTGCCAGTAGTACAGGACAGGGCCAACCAGATACGCAGTATTTT.